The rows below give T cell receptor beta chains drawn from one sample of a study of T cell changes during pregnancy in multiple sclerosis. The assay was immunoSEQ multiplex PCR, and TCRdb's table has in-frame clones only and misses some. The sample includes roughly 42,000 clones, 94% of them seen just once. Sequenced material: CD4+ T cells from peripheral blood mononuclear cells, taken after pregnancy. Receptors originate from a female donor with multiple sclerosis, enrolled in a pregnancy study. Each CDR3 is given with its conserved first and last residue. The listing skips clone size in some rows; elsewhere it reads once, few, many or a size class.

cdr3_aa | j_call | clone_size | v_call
CASSVRQGMETQYF | TRBJ2-5 | - | TRBV19
CASSLEPRKRSAGELFF | TRBJ2-2 | - | TRBV7-6
CASSLRSTNTDTQYF | TRBJ2-3 | - | TRBV9
CASSSLAPSIQEETQYF | TRBJ2-5 | - | TRBV11-2
CASSDGRDGSHF | TRBJ1-6 | - | TRBV9
CASSSLLEPPNSPLHF | TRBJ1-6 | once | TRBV5-1
CASSLIPGSTEAFF | TRBJ1-1 | - | TRBV9
CASQGFESYNEQFF | TRBJ2-1 | once | TRBV2
CAISLDRGKGYTF | TRBJ1-2 | - | TRBV10-3
CASSLGTSSGNTIYF | TRBJ1-3 | - | TRBV7-9
CASSLGRWGAYGYTF | TRBJ1-2 | - | TRBV7-9
CATSHRGSHEQYF | TRBJ2-7 | - | TRBV15
CASHPGEAYNEQFF | TRBJ2-1 | few | TRBV2
CASSLWGTGTRNQPQHF | TRBJ1-5 | - | TRBV7-3
CAWALGVNYGYTF | TRBJ1-2 | once | TRBV30
CASSPPQGLYTEAFF | TRBJ1-1 | - | TRBV18
CASSILGRGFNSPLHF | TRBJ1-6 | - | TRBV19
CASSVSRTRNYEQYF | TRBJ2-7 | - | TRBV6-1
CASSYGTGNTGELFF | TRBJ2-2 | - | TRBV6-5
CASRETGFGLATNEKLFF | TRBJ1-4 | once | TRBV6-1
CASSVGGDPTTQPQHF | TRBJ1-5 | - | TRBV9
CASSVTGGGYEQYF | TRBJ2-7 | few | TRBV7-9
CASSDIYGRGQETQYF | TRBJ2-5 | - | TRBV6-1
CASTRTGTGDNEQFF | TRBJ2-1 | - | TRBV7-2
CASSRIGQGLYGYTF | TRBJ1-2 | - | TRBV6-5
CAWAGGRADTQYF | TRBJ2-3 | once | TRBV30
CASSLVGQGEAFF | TRBJ1-1 | - | TRBV5-4
CASSTSGQGGDEQFF | TRBJ2-1 | - | TRBV19